This TCR beta chain was captured by sequencing in a study of blood T cells in healthy people across ages. The donors, healthy Caucasians from Russia, were aged roughly 6 to 90. This clonotype was seen a few times. Its specificity is unknown. Through a sample-barcoded 5' primer and a J-beta primer mix, a second PCR was run for about 7 to 12 cycles. TCRdb independently ran MiXCR on the 5' RACE reads; one entry per CDR3 protein. Of under 1 million distinct CDR3 sequences detected, around 42% appear once; the ten largest clones hold approximately 19%. The CDR3 totals 14 residues. Trimming left V 2 bases short and J 3 bases short, with 11 bases between. The germline CDR1 and CDR2 sequences are KGHSH and LQKENI. Whole-study results and caveats: Aged donors had fewer naive CD4+ cells and lower diversity than long-lived donors.

The rearrangement joins TRBV18 to TRBJ2-7; no clear D. The TCR originated in a man aged 55 to 70 in good health. The sample comprised blood. The CDR3 loop reads CASSPSATVYEQYF. CDR3 nucleotides: TGTGCCAGCTCACCATCGGCCACCGTCTACGAGCAGTACTTC.